The present T cell receptor beta chain was sequenced within a study of blood T cells in healthy people across ages. This CDR3 is 13 amino acids long. The V gene's germline CDR1 is MNHEY and CDR2 SMNVEV (reference sequence). The V gene lost 4 bases and the J gene lost 8 bases, with 11 bases spanning the gap. Note on this clonotype: Being one base from a much bigger clone, this may be a read error.

Alongside a J-beta primer mix, a sample-barcoded 5' primer served in a second PCR lasting roughly 7 to 11 cycles. TCRdb independently ran MiXCR on the 5' RACE reads; one entry per CDR3 protein. In the table there are 700,000 to 950,000 distinct CDR3 sequences, 58% of which are singletons. The source is a man aged 25-40 years in good health. This rearrangement joins TRBV27 to TRBJ1-4; no firm D call. Input material: blood. CDR3 DNA: TGTGCCAGCAGTTGCAGTGGTTTCGAAAAACTGTTTTTT. Translating gives CASSCSGFEKLFF.